This T cell receptor beta chain was found in a study of blood T cell repertoires in COVID-19. Study details: Sites across the United States, Italy and Spain contributed samples from acute and convalescent COVID-19. Nucleic acid was either cDNA or gDNA, and it came from T cells, B-cell-depleted T cells, or PBMCs.

As originally analysed: Amplification of reference gene primers provided the estimated nucleated cell counts. The table came from immunoSEQ multiplex PCR; TCRdb's copy has only in-frame clones and leaves some out. The V and J calls and clone size are taken from that table; D and trimming were inferred from the DNA. Here the sample spans tens of thousands of clones, about 80% being singletons. CDR3 length: 14 amino acids. V shed 0 bases and J shed 6 bases, with 11 bases lying between them. CDR1 is SGDLS and CDR2 is YYNGEE in the germline V gene. Sequencing was done on a sample of peripheral blood. This receptor was taken from a man in his sixties with active or convalescent COVID-19. The gene calls are TRBV9 and TRBJ2-3, with D perhaps TRBD2 (6 bases). This chain's CDR3 is CASSVVGGDDTQYF. The CDR3 DNA is TGTGCCAGCAGCGTAGTGGGAGGTGACGATACGCAGTATTTT.